Listed below are T cell receptor beta chains from one sample, sequenced in a study of shared clonotypes between healthy human individuals. Produced via immunoSEQ multiplex PCR; TCRdb's table is partial and in-frame only. The sample has about 1.5 million clones, roughly 96% seen once. The sample consisted of naive CD4+ T cells sorted from blood. These TCRs come from a man aged 25-45 years in good health. Both conserved end residues are trimmed from each CDR3.

j_call v_call cdr3_aa
TRBJ1-1 TRBV25-1 ASSTPQRDGTEAF
TRBJ2-1 TRBV28 ASSPTSGSRDEQF
TRBJ2-2 TRBV18 ASSPLSRSYTGELF
TRBJ1-5 TRBV19 ASRSWGSGQPQH
TRBJ2-3 TRBV11-2 ASSPHISTDTQY
TRBJ2-1 TRBV29-1 SVLTISGRAPNEQF
TRBJ2-1 TRBV5-1 ASSSQGAVEQF
TRBJ2-3 TRBV5-6 ASSLYQGPSQY
TRBJ2-2 TRBV5-1 ASSYPGQGVGELF
TRBJ2-1 TRBV7-2 ASSSYVEQF
TRBJ2-1 TRBV12-2 ASRLSPGGIEQF
TRBJ1-4 TRBV5-1 ASSEVPDNEKLF
TRBJ2-3 TRBV30 AWSDRWRLTDTQY
TRBJ1-3 TRBV28 ASSLNGNTIY
TRBJ2-3 TRBV11-2 ASSFPLSGVPSPTQY
TRBJ2-3 TRBV19 ASRNRASTDTQY
TRBJ1-1 TRBV10-3 AISRGPNTEAF
TRBJ1-2 TRBV28 ASSRAGLGYT
TRBJ2-4 TRBV7-2 ASSLPAGGDIQY
TRBJ1-3 TRBV28 ASSFRTGSGNTIY
TRBJ1-1 TRBV2 ASPLPFHMNTEAF
TRBJ2-7 TRBV14 ASSQALASVYEQY
TRBJ2-5 TRBV5-1 ASSLFAGREETQY
TRBJ2-7 TRBV6-1 ASSWGLSYEQY
TRBJ2-1 TRBV30 AWSVPGEQF
TRBJ2-1 TRBV5-1 ASSLGQFPYNEQF
TRBJ2-3 TRBV29-1 SVRTAGHTDTQY
TRBJ2-1 TRBV27 ASSSGLLDEQF
TRBJ2-1 TRBV6-6 ASSTVPGSYNEQF